The 7 T cell receptor beta chains in this list originate from one sample, sequenced in a study of T-cell reconstitution after alpha-beta-depleted transplantation in children. A library of TCRbeta sequences, prepared with unique molecular identifiers, was generated. Each CDR3 protein is one row after TCRdb ran MiXCR on the PCR reads. The sample has about 440,000 distinct CDR3 sequences; roughly two fifths are singletons. The sample in question was PBMCs, obtained before TCRalphabeta/CD19-depleted stem cell transplant. The source of these receptors is a girl aged 2 to 9 with aplastic anemia, due to receive a stem cell transplant.

The CDR3 loop is CASSDPTGVYEQYF. The DNA of the CDR3 is TGTGCCAGCAGCGACCCGACAGGCGTCTACGAGCAGTACTTC. The chain has TRBV5-6 and TRBJ2-7, with D possibly being TRBD1 (6 bases). CDR1 is SGHDT and CDR2 is YYEEEE in the germline V gene. This CDR3 has 14 residues. The V and J ends lost 4 bases and 3 bases respectively, with 14 bases between them.

This clonotype was observed at least ten times. J is TRBJ2-1 and V is TRBV6-5; 11 bases match TRBD2. The V and J ends lost 2 bases and 6 bases, in that order; junction bases with no gene match: 9. Germline V gene sequence: CDR1 MNHEY, CDR2 SVGAGI. The CDR3 totals 17 residues. The CDR3: CASSYRRTSGRGNEQFF. Written as DNA, the CDR3 is TGTGCCAGCAGTTACCGTCGCACTAGCGGGAGAGGCAATGAGCAGTTCTTC.

On this clonotype itself: This may be a read error: a much more frequent sequence differs by one nucleotide. The gene calls are TRBV3-1 and TRBJ2-5; 10 bases fit TRBD2. The germline gives CDR1 LGHDT, CDR2 YNNKEL (reference sequence). The CDR3 runs 15 residues. The CDR3, as DNA: TGTGCCAGCAGCCAATTCGATCTAGCGGGAGAGACCCAGTCCTTC. It translates to CASSQFDLAGETQSF.

The chain is built from TRBV7-2 and TRBJ2-1, with 10 nucleotides matching TRBD1. CDR3 length: 11 amino acids. V gave up 3 bases and J gave up 14 bases; unmatched junction bases: 1. Germline lookup yields CDR1 SGHTA and CDR2 FQGNSA. Here the CDR3 reads CASSFGTGEFF. CDR3 DNA sequence: TGTGCCAGCAGCTTCGGGACAGGGGAGTTCTTC.

There are a few counts of this clonotype. The chain couples TRBV5-1 to TRBJ1-2, with D possibly matching TRBD1 (5 bases). This CDR3 region has 16 residues. CDR1 SGHRS and CDR2 YFSETQ come from the germline V gene. V gave up 0 bases and J gave up 2 bases, with 14 bases separating them. The CDR3 DNA sequence: TGCGCCAGCAGCTTGGCCTGGGGGGGAGCCAACTATGGCTACACCTTC. Its protein is CASSLAWGGANYGYTF.

Only a few counts were recorded for this clonotype. The chain combines TRBV5-1 with TRBJ2-2; 8 nucleotides match TRBD1. Germline V gene lookup returns CDR1 SGHRS and CDR2 YFSETQ. Trimming took 0 bases from V and 3 from J; bases not matched to a gene: 10. This CDR3 is built from 18 residues. The CDR3 DNA is TGCGCCAGCAGCTTGGAACTGTGGGGGACAGGAGACACCGGGGAGCTGTTTTTT. Translation gives CASSLELWGTGDTGELFF.

The rearrangement joins TRBV10-3 to TRBJ2-7, with 11 bases lining up with TRBD2. The germline CDR1 and CDR2 sequences are ENHRY and SYGVKD. The CDR3 is 16 amino acids. V shed 2 bases and J 7 bases; nucleotides not matched to a gene: 10. The CDR3 DNA follows: TGTGCCATCAGTGAGGGGGGACTAGCGGCCGACGAGGAGCAGTACTTC. Its protein product is CAISEGGLAADEEQYF.